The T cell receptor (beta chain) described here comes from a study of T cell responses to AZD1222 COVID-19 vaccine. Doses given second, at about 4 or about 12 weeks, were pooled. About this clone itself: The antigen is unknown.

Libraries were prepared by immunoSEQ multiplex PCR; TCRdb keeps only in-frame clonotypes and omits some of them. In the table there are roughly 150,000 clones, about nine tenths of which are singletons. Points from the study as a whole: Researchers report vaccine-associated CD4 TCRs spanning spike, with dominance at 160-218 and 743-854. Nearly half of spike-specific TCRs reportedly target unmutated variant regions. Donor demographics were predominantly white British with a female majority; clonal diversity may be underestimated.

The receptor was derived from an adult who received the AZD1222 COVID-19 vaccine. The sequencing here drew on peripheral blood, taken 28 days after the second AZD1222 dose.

The CDR3 loop reads CAWTAEVTEKLFF. DNA for the CDR3: TGTGCCTGGACGGCGGAGGTCACTGAAAAACTGTTTTTT. V is TRBV30 and J is TRBJ1-4, with D hard to call. V shed 4 bases and J shed 7 bases, with 13 bases lying between them. This CDR3 has 13 amino acids. Germline V CDR1 and CDR2: GTSNPN, SVGIG (reference sequence).